Below are 9 T cell receptor beta chains sequenced from a single sample in a study of PD-L1 blockade in urothelial cancer. Here immunoSEQ multiplex PCR was the method, and the copy in TCRdb shows in-frame clones only, minus some. The repertoire holds around 30,000 clones, with approximately 79% as singletons. This material consisted of PBMCs, taken around atezolizumab (anti-PD-L1) treatment. The receptors derive from a man aged 45-65 years with urothelial cancer.

V and J are TRBV15 and TRBJ1-3; D unresolved. The CDR3 has 16 residues. Trimming removed 0 bases from V and 0 bases from J, with 9 bases in between. Germline-derived CDR1 and CDR2 are LNHNV and YYDKDF (reference sequence). The CDR3: CATSREEAGSGNTIYF. The CDR3 DNA sequence: TGTGCCACCAGCAGAGAGGAGGCAGGCTCTGGAAACACCATATATTTT.

This chain uses TRBV5-4 with TRBJ1-1; no clear D gene. This CDR3 is built from 13 residues. Germline V gives CDR1 SGHNT, CDR2 YYREEE (reference sequence). The V and J ends lost 2 bases and 3 bases respectively, with 8 bases between them. The CDR3 sequence is CASSLSGYTEAFF. CDR3 nucleotides: TGTGCCAGCAGCTTAAGCGGATACACTGAAGCTTTCTTT.

By share of the sample, this clone is medium-sized. The J gene is TRBJ1-1, the V gene TRBV28; D is ambiguous. The V end was cut by 5 bases, the J end by 6 bases, with 25 bases between. Germline V gene sequence: CDR1 MDHEN, CDR2 SYDVKM. This CDR3 has 17 residues. CDR3 bases: TGTGCCAGCAGTCCAAAAGCAAGGCCGGGAGCGATACCTGAAGCTTTCTTT. Translation gives CASSPKARPGAIPEAFF.

The chain has TRBV21-1 and TRBJ2-6; the table's D call of TRBD2 was not tested on the DNA. TRBV21-1 is a pseudogene segment. The CDR3 spans 15 residues. The CDR3 protein is CASSKLAGGANVLTF. The CDR3 DNA is TGTGCCAGCAGCAAATTGGCGGGGGGGGCCAACGTCCTGACTTTC.

In its sample, this clone was seen a few times. The rearrangement links TRBV10-3 to TRBJ1-1; D ambiguous. The V end was cut by 4 bases, the J end by 2 bases, with 8 bases between. Germline loops: CDR1 ENHRY, CDR2 SYGVKD. CDR3 length: 13 residues. CDR3 amino acids: CAISAAGNTEAFF. CDR3 nucleotide sequence: TGTGCCATCAGTGCCGCGGGTAACACTGAAGCTTTCTTT.

This chain connects TRBV4-1 to TRBJ2-5; TRBD2 aligns across 8 bases. From germline, CDR1 is MGHRA and CDR2 YSYEKL. V dropped 3 bases and J dropped 5; count of bases not matched to a gene: 11. The CDR3 length is 16 residues. The CDR3 sequence: CASSQLAGKASETQYF. Here the CDR3 DNA reads TGCGCCAGCAGCCAGCTAGCGGGTAAGGCTAGCGAGACCCAGTACTTC.

This rearrangement joins TRBV6-5 to TRBJ1-5; D ambiguous. The CDR3 is made up of 12 amino acids. Germline values: CDR1 MNHEY, CDR2 SVGAGI. V was cut by 6 bases and J by 7 bases, with 10 bases left in between. Written as DNA, the CDR3 is TGTGCCAGCAGCGGGAAGGGCCAGCCCCAGCATTTT. This translates into CASSGKGQPQHF.

The V and J genes are TRBV2 and TRBJ1-1; 10 bases are shared with TRBD1. With 6 bases clipped from V and 1 base from J, the junction kept 5 bases outside the gene matches. This CDR3 has 15 residues. Germline lookup yields CDR1 SNHLY and CDR2 FYNNEI. For the CDR3, the DNA is TGTGCCAGCAGAGATGACAGGGGGCGGAACACTGAAGCTTTCTTT. Its protein is CASRDDRGRNTEAFF. Full variable domain (rest looked up from reference TRBV2 and TRBJ1-1): EPEVTQTPSHQVTQMGQEVILRCVPISNHLYFYWYRQILGQKVEFLVSFYNNEISEKSEIFDDQFSVERPDGSNFTLKIRSTKLEDSAMYFCASRDDRGRNTEAFFGQGTRLTVV.

Only a few counts were recorded for this clone. The genes are TRBV2 and TRBJ2-3; 7 bases agree with TRBD1. V dropped 3 bases and J dropped 6; count of bases not matched to a gene: 6. From germline, CDR1 is SNHLY and CDR2 FYNNEI. There are 14 residues in the CDR3. CDR3 in amino acids: CASSDRGRPDTQYF. The CDR3 DNA is TGTGCCAGCAGTGATAGGGGGCGGCCGGATACGCAGTATTTT. The whole variable domain, remainder taken from reference TRBV2 and TRBJ2-3, is EPEVTQTPSHQVTQMGQEVILRCVPISNHLYFYWYRQILGQKVEFLVSFYNNEISEKSEIFDDQFSVERPDGSNFTLKIRSTKLEDSAMYFCASSDRGRPDTQYFGPGTRLTVL.